This T cell receptor beta chain was identified in a study of human T cells and chemical hapten exposure. General study results and limits: High-frequency TCRs, those above 1 in 1000, stayed the same after DPC sensitization.

The CDR3 is 15 amino acids. The germline CDR1 and CDR2 sequences are MNHNS and SASEGT. V was clipped by 6 bases and J by 2 bases; unmatched bases: 4. Whole blood that had not been fractionated was the source of extracted total RNA. This clonotype was seen at least ten times. Its antigen remains unknown. The study's library attached unique molecular identifiers to single cDNA molecules. TCRdb reanalysed the 5' RACE reads using MiXCR and keeps one entry per CDR3 protein. The sample has 100,000 to 120,000 distinct CDR3 sequences, roughly a fifth seen once. This sequence joins TRBV6-1 and TRBJ2-6; 7 bases are a match to TRBD1. The receptor was isolated from a human donor in good health. The CDR3 DNA reads TGTGCCAGCAGGGTCGACAGGGCTGGGGCCAACGTCCTGACTTTC. It yields the protein CASRVDRAGANVLTF.